The source of this TCR beta chain is a study of molecular identifiers for immune sequencing clone quantification. TCRdb called the PCR reads again in MiXCR, with one record for every CDR3 protein. The data hold over 600,000 distinct CDR3 sequences, with around 20% observed a single time. RNA fractions of 10%, 30% or 50% and 20,000 to 1,000,000 sorted cells were the source of naive CD8 libraries. The CDR3 contains 17 residues. Germline assignment: CDR1 SGHRS and CDR2 YFSETQ. V dropped 0 bases and J dropped 0 bases, with 15 bases sitting between them. This clonotype came up many times. The chain has TRBV5-1 and TRBJ1-1; D is possibly TRBD1 (6 bases). Specimen: naive CD8+ T cells from blood, with Jurkat cell RNA spiked in. Subset defined: FACS-sorted CD8+CD4-CCR7+CD45RA+ naive T cells. The source of this sequence is a human donor in good health. Some libraries in this study had Jurkat cell RNA spiked in. This CDR3 is CASSLAGGGGMNTEAFF. The CDR3 DNA sequence: TGCGCCAGCAGCTTGGCCGGGGGAGGGGGAATGAACACTGAAGCTTTCTTT.